This T cell receptor (beta chain) was profiled in a study of vaccination effects on CD4 cells after COVID-19. TCRdb's table, derived via immunoSEQ multiplex PCR, lists solely in-frame clones and lacks some. The sample has 41,000 or so clones, roughly 82% seen once. Concerning this clone itself: Its specificity is not known.

Whole-study results and caveats: Both infection-induced and vaccine-induced clones contracted markedly at late post-vaccination timepoints.

V lost 5 bases and J lost 9; bases outside the gene matches: 9. The CDR3 has 14 amino acids. CDR1 and CDR2 from the germline V gene are SNHLY and FYNNEI. Before any sequencing was done, the ViraFEST assay used viral peptide pools to expand antigen-specific CD4+ T cells. The authors isolated CD4+ T cells after around 11 days of culture. Nobody among the vaccine recipients had prior SARS-CoV-2 infection (nucleocapsid antibodies were negative). Half-medium changes using IL-2 medium occurred on days 3 and 7. Here the sequenced sample was CD4+ T cells from PBMCs cultured with HCoV-NL63 spike peptides, taken before COVID-19 vaccination. This rearrangement joins TRBV2 to TRBJ1-5, with 8 bases fitting TRBD1. The source is a human donor who received a COVID-19 vaccine. Here the CDR3 reads CASSQMDRVGPQHF. In DNA form, the CDR3 reads TGTGCCAGCAGTCAGATGGACAGGGTAGGGCCCCAGCATTTT.